The clone carrying this T cell receptor beta chain was recorded at least ten times. Between the trimmed V and J ends, which lost 0 bases and 11 bases, there was a span of 10 bases. This CDR3 region has 12 residues. Germline lookup yields CDR1 MGHRA and CDR2 YSYEKL. TCRdb analysed the 5' RACE reads with MiXCR anew, one entry per CDR3 protein. This table has a few hundred thousand distinct CDR3 sequences, around 5.2% appearing once. This sample was taken from a study of T cells after yellow fever vaccination. The chain is built from TRBV4-1 and TRBJ1-1; TRBD1 might be the D (5 bases). The sample consisted of CD4+ T cells sorted from PBMCs, taken on the day of the yellow fever booster vaccination. The TCR sequence derives from a man younger than 30 who received the YFV17D yellow fever vaccine. The CDR3: CASSQESRVAFF. CDR3 sequence (DNA): TGCGCCAGCAGCCAAGAGTCCAGGGTGGCTTTCTTT.